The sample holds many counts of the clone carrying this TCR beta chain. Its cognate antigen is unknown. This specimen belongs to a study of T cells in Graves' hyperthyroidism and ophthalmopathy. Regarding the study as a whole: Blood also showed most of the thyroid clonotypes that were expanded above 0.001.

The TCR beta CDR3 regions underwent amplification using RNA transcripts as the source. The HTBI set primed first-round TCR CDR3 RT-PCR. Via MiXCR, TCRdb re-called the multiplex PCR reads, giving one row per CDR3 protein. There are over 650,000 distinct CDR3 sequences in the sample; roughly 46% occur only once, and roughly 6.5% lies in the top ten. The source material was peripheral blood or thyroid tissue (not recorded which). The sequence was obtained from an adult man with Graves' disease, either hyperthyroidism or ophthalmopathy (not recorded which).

CDR3 nucleotides: TGTGCCATTACTCAGGGACCGAATGAAAAACTGTTTTTT. This gives the protein CAITQGPNEKLFF. The rearrangement links TRBV10-3 to TRBJ1-4; D might be TRBD1 (5 bases). The CDR3 has 13 amino acids. V shed 9 bases and J shed 5 bases, with 13 bases lying between them. Germline assignment: CDR1 ENHRY and CDR2 SYGVKD.